This T cell receptor (beta chain) was observed in a study of cytomegalovirus exposure and HLA in healthy donors. Study information: Among the 300 to 500 genotyped donors, over 70% were placed in the Caucasian-associated ancestry cluster.

This clone was seen just once. Its antigen is not known. Germline assignment: CDR1 SQVTM and CDR2 ANQGSEA. This CDR3 spans 14 amino acids. J gave up 5 bases and V 7 bases, and 11 bases lay outside the gene matches. Notes on the study in general: Exclusion as indistinguishable affected some V segments, including TRBV6-2 and TRBV6-3.

Primers included in the PCR were 60 Vbeta and 13 Jbeta primers. Produced via immunoSEQ multiplex PCR; TCRdb's table is partial and in-frame only. The table has about 200,000 clones, 79% seen once. J is TRBJ2-5 and V is TRBV29-1, with TRBD2 matching over 9 bases. Specimen: PBMCs. This sequence originates from a middle-aged man in good health and CMV-seronegative. The CDR3 DNA reads as TGCAGCGCGGCCTATAGCGGGAGCAGGGAGACCCAGTACTTC. It translates to CSAAYSGSRETQYF.